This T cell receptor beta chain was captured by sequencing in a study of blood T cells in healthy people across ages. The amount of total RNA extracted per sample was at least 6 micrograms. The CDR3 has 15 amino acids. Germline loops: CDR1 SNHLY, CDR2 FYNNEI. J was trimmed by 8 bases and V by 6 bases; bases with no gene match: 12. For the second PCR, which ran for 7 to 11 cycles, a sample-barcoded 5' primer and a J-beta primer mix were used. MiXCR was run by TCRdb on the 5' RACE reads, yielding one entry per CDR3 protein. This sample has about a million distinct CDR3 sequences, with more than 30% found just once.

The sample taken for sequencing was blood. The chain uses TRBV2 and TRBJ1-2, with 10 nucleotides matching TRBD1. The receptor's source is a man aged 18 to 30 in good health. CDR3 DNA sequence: TGTGCCAGCAGCGCTAGCTATGACAGGGGGCGAGGCTACACCTTC. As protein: CASSASYDRGRGYTF.